This TCR beta chain was identified during a study of beta chain features in type 1 diabetes. Expressed TCRB transcripts were sequenced, since all the RNA that had been isolated was reverse transcribed. TCRdb keeps only in-frame clones here, not all; method: immunoSEQ multiplex PCR. The sample has roughly 330,000 clones; roughly 13% are singletons. The germline V and J ends were trimmed by 3 bases and 2 bases, with 17 bases remaining between them. Germline V gene sequence: CDR1 SGHNT, CDR2 YYREEE (reference sequence). This CDR3 region has 16 residues. Broader study findings: VDJ junctions from type 1 diabetes patients carried fewer insertions and larger deletions. All four CD4+ subsets of Type 1 diabetes patients contained TCRB CDR3s that were moderately but significantly shorter.

Note on this clone: Antigen unknown.

The source material was naive CD4+ T cells from blood. This TCR was recovered from a woman aged 18-35 years with type 1 diabetes. V and J are TRBV5-4 and TRBJ1-2; a possible D gene is TRBD1 (6 bases). In DNA form, the CDR3 reads TGTGCCAGCAGCTCAATTCGGACAGAGACCAACTATGGCTACACCTTC. It specifies CASSSIRTETNYGYTF.